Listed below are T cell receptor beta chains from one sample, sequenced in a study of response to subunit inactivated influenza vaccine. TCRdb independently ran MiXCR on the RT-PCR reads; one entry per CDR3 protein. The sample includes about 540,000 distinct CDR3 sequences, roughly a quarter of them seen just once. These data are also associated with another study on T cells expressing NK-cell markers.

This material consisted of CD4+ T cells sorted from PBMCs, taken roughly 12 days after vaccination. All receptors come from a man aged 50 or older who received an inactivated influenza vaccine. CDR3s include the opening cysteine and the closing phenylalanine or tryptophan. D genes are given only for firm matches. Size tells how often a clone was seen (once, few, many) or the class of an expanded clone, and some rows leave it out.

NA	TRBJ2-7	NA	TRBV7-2	TGTGCCAGCAGCACCCGACACCCCTACGAGCAGTACTTC	CASSTRHPYEQYF
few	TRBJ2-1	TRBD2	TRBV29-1	TGCAGCGTTGGAAGGAGCGGGGGCGGGGGCAATGAGCAGTTCTTC	CSVGRSGGGGNEQFF
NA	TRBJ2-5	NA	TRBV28	TGTGCCAGCAGTCCCAGGAGGGGTTACGAGACCCAGTACTTC	CASSPRRGYETQYF
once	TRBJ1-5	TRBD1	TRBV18	TGTGCCAGCTCACCGGGACAGAATCACAATCAGCCCCAGCATTTT	CASSPGQNHNQPQHF
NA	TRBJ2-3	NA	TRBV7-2	TGTGCCAGCAGCTTAGTTCCAACTAGCACAGATACGCAGTATTTT	CASSLVPTSTDTQYF
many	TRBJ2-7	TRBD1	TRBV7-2	TGTGCCAGCAGCTATAGGACAGGACCCTACGAGCAGTACTTC	CASSYRTGPYEQYF
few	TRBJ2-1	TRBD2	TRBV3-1	TGTGCCAGCAGCCGCCGGGCTAGCGGGACCCGAGACAATGAGCAGTTCTTC	CASSRRASGTRDNEQFF
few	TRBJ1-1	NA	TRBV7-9	TGTGCCAGCAGCCAGCGCACGGCCACTGAAGCTTTCTTT	CASSQRTATEAFF
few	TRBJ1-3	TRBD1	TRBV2	TGTGCCAGCAGTGAAGCGCGGGGACAGGATTTT	CASSEARGQDF
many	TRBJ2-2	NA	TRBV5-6	TGTGCCAGCAGCGCGGAGGGGAGACGTAGGGCGAACACCGGGGAGCTGTTTTTT	CASSAEGRRRANTGELFF
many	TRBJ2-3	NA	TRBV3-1	TGTGCCAGCAGCCATCTAGCATGGTTGGGAAGCACAGATACGCAGTATTTT	CASSHLAWLGSTDTQYF
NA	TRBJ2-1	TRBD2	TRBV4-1	TGCGCCAGCAGCCCCCGCCCCGTGGGGGGGAATGAGCAGTTCTTC	CASSPRPVGGNEQFF
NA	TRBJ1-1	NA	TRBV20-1	TGCAGCCCATCAAGGGGGGGGAACACTGAAGCTTTCTTT	CSPSRGGNTEAFF
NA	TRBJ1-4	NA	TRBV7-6	TGTGCCAGCAGCTCTCCCCCGGGACAACTGTTTTTT	CASSSPPGQLFF
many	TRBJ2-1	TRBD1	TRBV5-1	TGCGCCAGCAGCTCGACAGGGTTATCCTACAATGAGCAGTTCTTC	CASSSTGLSYNEQFF
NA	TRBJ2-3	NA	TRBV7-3	TGTGCCAGTGCGGTTCATTACTCTAGCACAGATACGCAGTATTTT	CASAVHYSSTDTQYF
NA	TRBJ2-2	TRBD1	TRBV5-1	TGCGCCAGCAGCGCGGGACAGGGGGCTTACGGGGAGCTGTTTTTT	CASSAGQGAYGELFF